This T cell receptor (beta chain) was recorded in a study of T cell responses to AZD1222 COVID-19 vaccine. The CDR3 consists of 16 residues. The V end lost 4 bases, the J end lost 6 bases, and 19 bases lay between the germline ends. Germline CDR1 reads MDHEN; CDR2 reads SYDVKM. As for this clone: Its antigen is unidentified.

Sequenced by immunoSEQ multiplex PCR; TCRdb stores in-frame clones only, minus some. Of 150,000 to 200,000 clones in the sample, around 86% were seen once. The study, taken as a whole, reports: Among spike-specific TCRs, nearly half reportedly target unmutated variant regions. Repertoire collection took place solely once the T cell response had peaked. Only five to seven AZD1222 recipients tested seropositive at baseline.

Source: peripheral blood, taken on day 0 of MenACWY control vaccination. The chain joins TRBV28 to TRBJ1-5; D might be TRBD1 (5 bases). The source of this sequence is an adult in good health. CDR3: CASSYTSGGAGQPQHF. CDR3 DNA sequence: TGTGCCAGCAGTTACACCTCTGGAGGGGCGGGTCAGCCCCAGCATTTT.